This entry lists 22 T cell receptor beta chains sequenced from one sample in a study of T cell responses to AZD1222 COVID-19 vaccine (dated by TCRdb to about 2021). Explained via the paper, the time point label denotes: baseline before first vaccination. The library relied on the immunoSEQ multiplex PCR assay. TCRdb took this table from immuneACCESS and kept in-frame rearrangements with V and J called. Such tables lack part of the clones; where checked against another copy, unresolved V genes explain under half of the gap, and the rest is unexplained. The sample includes some 160,000 clones, with roughly 89% observed a single time. Together, the top ten hold 1.5% to 2% of the sample. This material consisted of peripheral blood, taken on day 0 of AZD1222 vaccination. The origin of the receptors is an adult in good health.

This chain uses TRBV7-6 with TRBJ1-1, with 8 positions matching TRBD1. The trim removed 1 base at V and 4 bases at J, leaving 5 bases unmatched. The V gene's germline CDR1 is SGHVS and CDR2 FNYEAQ. CDR3 length: 15 amino acids. CDR3 amino acids: CASSLGQGQSTEAFF. The DNA of the CDR3 is TGTGCCAGCAGCTTAGGACAGGGGCAAAGCACTGAAGCTTTCTTT.

The chain joins TRBV4-1 to TRBJ2-3, with D possibly TRBD1 on 5 matching bases. CDR1 is MGHRA and CDR2 is YSYEKL in the germline V gene. There are 17 residues in the CDR3. Trimming shortened V by 0 bases and J by 7 bases, and 20 bases separated the two germline ends. The CDR3 sequence is CASSQDQGSSSRNTQYF. In DNA form, the CDR3 reads TGCGCCAGCAGCCAAGATCAGGGTAGCTCATCACGGAATACGCAGTATTTT.

The gene calls are TRBV4-1 and TRBJ1-6; 9 nucleotides line up with TRBD1. V lost 5 bases, J lost 7 bases, and 6 bases stayed unmatched. CDR3 size: 15 residues. The germline V gene has CDR1 MGHRA and CDR2 YSYEKL. The CDR3 loop is CASSTRDRVNSPLHF. CDR3 in DNA: TGCGCCAGCAGCACTCGGGACAGGGTGAATTCACCCCTCCACTTT.

This chain joins TRBV12-5 and TRBJ2-7, with TRBD1 matching over 8 bases. Per the germline V gene, CDR1 is LGHNT and CDR2 is FRNRAP. Unmatched junction bases numbered 5, after V lost 0 bases and J lost 4 bases. The CDR3 extends over 15 amino acids. The CDR3 is CASGLVLRGQYEQYF. In nucleotides, the CDR3 is TGTGCTAGTGGTTTGGTACTCAGGGGGCAGTACGAGCAGTACTTC.

The CDR3 loop reads CASSFGNTEAFF. The CDR3 DNA reads TGTGCCAGCAGTTTTGGCAACACTGAAGCTTTCTTT. V usage is TRBV12-3 or TRBV12-4 and J usage is TRBJ1-1; no clear D. The CDR3 loop spans 12 amino acids. Between the trimmed V and J ends, which lost 3 bases and 2 bases, there was a span of 4 bases.

V and J are TRBV28 and TRBJ2-1, with 8 bases lining up with TRBD1. Looked up from germline, CDR1 is MDHEN and CDR2 is SYDVKM. Germline trimming cut 8 bases from V and 2 bases from J; bases unmatched to any gene: 8. The CDR3 contains 15 residues. The CDR3 loop is CASLRRTGTYNEQFF. The DNA of the CDR3 is TGTGCCAGCCTAAGGAGGACAGGGACCTACAATGAGCAGTTCTTC. Full variable domain (rest looked up from reference TRBV28 and TRBJ2-1): DVKVTQSSRYLVKRTGEKVFLECVQDMDHENMFWYRQDPGLGLRLIYFSYDVKMKEKGDIPEGYSVSREKKERFSLILESASTNQTSMYLCASLRRTGTYNEQFFGPGTRLTVL.

The rearrangement links TRBV5-1 to TRBJ2-7; D is possibly TRBD1 (6 bases). Germline V CDR1 and CDR2: SGHRS, YFSETQ. Trimming pared 0 bases from V and 7 bases from J, leaving 14 bases between. The CDR3 spans 14 residues. CDR3 nucleotide sequence: TGCGCCAGCAGCTTGGAGGGCAGGGGTTGGGAGCAGTACTTC. It encodes CASSLEGRGWEQYF.

This sequence joins TRBV7-9 and TRBJ2-5, with D perhaps matching TRBD1 (6 bases). There are 14 residues in the CDR3. The V and J ends lost 5 bases and 7 bases respectively, with 17 bases between them. Germline lookup yields CDR1 SEHNR and CDR2 FQNEAQ (reference sequence). The CDR3 loop reads CASSQNPGVGTQYF. In nucleotides, the CDR3 is TGTGCCAGCAGCCAAAACCCAGGGGTAGGGACCCAGTACTTC.

The gene calls are TRBV7-2 and TRBJ2-3, with no clear D. V was cut by 1 base and J by 0 bases, with 5 bases left in between. From germline, CDR1 is SGHTA and CDR2 FQGNSA. The CDR3 sequence is 14 residues long. The CDR3 protein is CASSLVASTDTQYF. Written as DNA, the CDR3 is TGTGCCAGCAGCTTAGTAGCAAGCACAGATACGCAGTATTTT.

The genes are TRBV12-3 or TRBV12-4 and TRBJ2-7; D gene ambiguous. V lost 8 bases, J lost 1 base, and 12 bases lay in between. The CDR3 is 13 residues long. CDR3 region: CASGKWPSYEQYF. The DNA for the CDR3 is TGTGCCAGCGGCAAATGGCCTTCCTACGAGCAGTACTTC.

This chain uses TRBV30 with TRBJ1-5; D gene uncertain. The germline CDR1 and CDR2 sequences are GTSNPN and SVGIG (reference sequence). This CDR3 is 13 amino acids long. V was shortened by 1 base and J by 3 bases, with 7 bases between the two germline ends. In DNA, the CDR3 is TGTGCCTGGAGTGGAGGGATCAATCAGCCCCAGCATTTT. It specifies CAWSGGINQPQHF.

The CDR3 nucleotides read TGTGCCAGCAGCTTACAGGGCTTCAACACCGGGGAGCTGTTTTTT. This translates into CASSLQGFNTGELFF. The chain carries TRBV11-3 and TRBJ2-2; tentatively, D is TRBD1 (5 bases). CDR1 and CDR2 (germline): SGHNT, YENEEA. This CDR3 region has 15 residues. V was shortened by 2 bases and J by 2 bases, with 9 bases between the two germline ends.

V and J are TRBV14 and TRBJ1-4, with 7 bases matching TRBD1. Germline assignment: CDR1 SGHDN and CDR2 FVKESK. The CDR3 spans 15 residues. V gave up 1 base and J gave up 2 bases; unmatched junction bases: 1. The CDR3 DNA reads as TGTGCCAGCAGCCAAGTGGGACAGACTAATGAAAAACTGTTTTTT. Protein product: CASSQVGQTNEKLFF. Variable domain in full (rest from reference TRBV14 and TRBJ1-4): EAGVTQFPSHSVIEKGQTVTLRCDPISGHDNLYWYRRVMGKEIKFLLHFVKESKQDESGMPNNRFLAERTGGTYSTLKVQPAELEDSGVYFCASSQVGQTNEKLFFGSGTQLSVL.

The chain combines TRBV5-1 with TRBJ2-2, with D possibly TRBD2 on 5 matching bases. The CDR3 is made up of 14 amino acids. Germline V gives CDR1 SGHRS, CDR2 YFSETQ. The germline V and J ends were trimmed by 3 bases and 4 bases, with 10 bases remaining between them. Written as DNA, the CDR3 is TGCGCCAGCAGCTCGCCTGGAGGCACCGGGGAGCTGTTTTTT. Protein: CASSSPGGTGELFF.

The rearrangement uses TRBV3-1 (or the pseudogene TRBV3-2) and TRBJ2-5; 7 bases agree with TRBD2. Germline lookup yields CDR1 LGHDT and CDR2 YNNKEL (reference sequence). Losses at the gene ends were 0 bases for V and 5 bases for J; bases not matched to a gene: 9. This CDR3 has 16 residues. The CDR3 DNA follows: TGTGCCAGCAGCCAAGATGGGAGGGGAGTTGGGGAGACCCAGTACTTC. Amino acids: CASSQDGRGVGETQYF.

The chain couples TRBV9 to TRBJ2-1, with unresolved D. The CDR3 is 14 amino acids. CDR1 is SGDLS and CDR2 is YYNGEE in the germline V gene. V was clipped by 1 base and J by 5 bases, with 10 bases between them. The CDR3 region is CASSVRGVNNEQFF. The CDR3 region has the DNA TGTGCCAGCAGCGTAAGAGGAGTTAACAATGAGCAGTTCTTC.

V and J are TRBV6-5 and TRBJ1-5; D is unresolved. Germline V gene sequence: CDR1 MNHEY, CDR2 SVGAGI. The CDR3 runs to 13 residues. V was pared by 2 bases and J by 9 bases, with 11 bases between. The CDR3 reads CASSYEGGRPQHF. CDR3 nucleotides: TGTGCCAGCAGTTACGAGGGAGGGAGGCCCCAGCATTTT.

The genes are TRBV11-3 and TRBJ1-1; D remains unclear. From germline, CDR1 is SGHNT and CDR2 YENEEA. The V and J ends lost 1 base and 2 bases respectively, with 5 bases between them. This CDR3 has 13 amino acids. CDR3 sequence: CASSLGFNTEAFF. CDR3 nucleotides: TGTGCCAGCAGCTTAGGGTTTAACACTGAAGCTTTCTTT.

The gene calls are TRBV27 and TRBJ2-7; tentative D call: TRBD1 (7 bases). This CDR3 comprises 15 residues. Per germline, CDR1 MNHEY and CDR2 SMNVEV (reference sequence). V lost 7 bases and J 4 bases, leaving 20 bases between the germline ends. The CDR3 region is CASNRQGLLSYEQYF. CDR3 in DNA: TGTGCCAGCAACAGACAGGGACTTTTGTCTTACGAGCAGTACTTC.

This clone was detected only a few times. The chain joins TRBV7-9 to TRBJ2-1, with D unresolved. The CDR3 covers 16 residues. V lost 3 bases, J lost 0 bases, and 12 bases lay in between. Germline CDR1 reads SEHNR; CDR2 reads FQNEAQ (reference sequence). CDR3 amino acids: CASSFNQLSSYNEQFF. CDR3 nucleotides: TGTGCCAGCAGCTTTAACCAACTTAGCTCCTACAATGAGCAGTTCTTC.

V gene TRBV7-2 combines with J gene TRBJ1-2; 9 bases match TRBD1. With 5 bases clipped from V and 3 bases from J, the junction kept 1 base outside the gene matches. This CDR3 region has 13 residues. In germline, CDR1 is SGHTA, CDR2 FQGNSA. The CDR3 reads CASSRDRDYGYTF. Here the CDR3 DNA reads TGTGCCAGCAGCCGGGACAGGGACTATGGCTACACCTTC.

The rearrangement joins TRBV6-4 to TRBJ1-3; D may be TRBD1 (6 bases). Germline assignment: CDR1 MRHNA and CDR2 SNTAGT. V lost 8 bases to trimming and J lost 0 bases, with 11 bases between them. This CDR3 comprises 14 residues. The CDR3 spells CASYGQYSGNTIYF. The CDR3, as DNA: TGTGCCAGCTACGGACAGTACTCTGGAAACACCATATATTTT.